Below, 18 T cell receptor beta chains from the same sample are listed, as sequenced in a study of response to subunit inactivated influenza vaccine. TCRdb re-called the RT-PCR reads with MiXCR, one entry per CDR3 protein. The sample shows 400,000 to 550,000 distinct CDR3 sequences, roughly 27% of them seen only once. The sequencing here drew on CD4+ T cells sorted from PBMCs, taken 4 to 6 days after vaccination. All receptors derive from a man aged 45-65 years who received an inactivated influenza vaccine.

The chain couples TRBV5-1 to TRBJ2-4; TRBD2 matches 8 bases. J lost 5 bases, V lost 0 bases, and 4 bases had no gene match. The CDR3 is made up of 15 amino acids. Germline V gene data show CDR1 as SGHRS and CDR2 as YFSETQ. DNA for the CDR3: TGCGCCAGCAGCTTGGCCACCGGGAGGGAAAACATTCAGTACTTC. It is translated as CASSLATGRENIQYF.

This clonotype was observed a few times. This chain joins TRBV11-2 and TRBJ2-1; 13 nucleotides align to TRBD2. The V and J ends lost 6 bases and 6 bases, in that order; junction bases with no gene match: 14. CDR1 SGHAT and CDR2 FQNNGV come from the germline V gene. The CDR3 totals 18 residues. The CDR3 reads CASRGTSGARGGFNEQFF. The DNA of the CDR3 is TGTGCCAGCAGAGGGACTAGCGGGGCCCGGGGGGGTTTCAATGAGCAGTTCTTC.

This clonotype was observed once. V gene TRBV20-1 combines with J gene TRBJ2-1; D perhaps matches TRBD2 (5 bases). The CDR3 has 16 amino acids. Germline CDR1 is DFQATT and CDR2 is SNEGSKA (reference sequence). Trimming left V 3 bases short and J 0 bases short, with 15 bases between. The CDR3 coding sequence is TGCAGTGCTAGTAAGAGGGTACAGAGCTCCTACAATGAGCAGTTCTTC. It specifies CSASKRVQSSYNEQFF.

This clonotype was seen more than once but under ten times. The chain recombines TRBV6-6 with TRBJ1-1, with D maybe TRBD1 (6 bases). V was trimmed by 5 bases and J by 10 bases, leaving 14 bases between them. The CDR3 loop spans 12 amino acids. CDR1 and CDR2 from the germline V gene are MNHNY and SVGAGI (reference sequence). The CDR3 region has the DNA TGTGCCAGCAGTCTCCAACAGGGAAGAGCTTTCTTT. Residues: CASSLQQGRAFF.

This rearrangement joins TRBV7-8 to TRBJ1-4, with no clear D. Trimming stripped 6 bases from V and 8 bases from J, with 10 bases between. The germline V gene encodes CDR1 SGHVS and CDR2 FQNEAQ. The CDR3 is made up of 12 amino acids. CDR3 in amino acids: CASRHLGEKLFF. The CDR3 nucleotides read TGTGCCAGCAGACATTTAGGGGAAAAACTGTTTTTT.

This clonotype has only a few counts. The genes are TRBV7-3 and TRBJ2-2, with 8 bases that match TRBD2. Germline V CDR1 and CDR2: SGHTA, FQGTGA. Trimming removed 2 bases from V and 2 bases from J; junction bases left unmatched: 4. This CDR3 has 16 residues. The CDR3 DNA reads as TGTGCCAGCAGCTTATATGGGACTAGAAACACCGGGGAGCTGTTTTTT. Protein product: CASSLYGTRNTGELFF.

The chain has TRBV6-5 and TRBJ2-3, with no clear D. Trimming left V 2 bases short and J 4 bases short, with 10 bases between. The germline CDR1 and CDR2 sequences are MNHEY and SVGAGI. This CDR3 is 14 amino acids long. For the CDR3, the DNA is TGTGCCAGCAGTTACCTACTGGTTCCAGATACGCAGTATTTT. Translated, it gives CASSYLLVPDTQYF.

The chain carries TRBV6-1 and TRBJ1-3; unclear D gene. CDR3 length: 15 amino acids. Trimming left V 4 bases short and J 2 bases short, with 12 bases between. CDR1 MNHNS and CDR2 SASEGT come from the germline V gene. CDR3 residues: CASSAPAAPGNTIYF. CDR3 in DNA: TGTGCCAGCAGTGCACCGGCGGCCCCTGGAAACACCATATATTTT.

This clonotype was observed many times. V and J are TRBV5-5 and TRBJ1-5; no firm D call. Trimming removed 0 bases at V and 1 base at J, with 11 bases between. There are 16 residues in the CDR3. Germline CDR1 and CDR2: SGHKS and YYEKEE (reference sequence). CDR3 nucleotide sequence: TGTGCCAGCAGCTTGGCCGTCAGGCAGAGCAATCAGCCCCAGCATTTT. Its translation is CASSLAVRQSNQPQHF.

This clonotype was recorded a few times. CDR3: CSAGTGRNEQFF. CDR3 bases: TGCAGCGCAGGGACAGGTCGAAATGAGCAGTTCTTC. This chain joins TRBV29-1 and TRBJ2-1; 8 nucleotides align to TRBD1. Germline V gene sequence: CDR1 SQVTM, CDR2 ANQGSEA. The V segment lost 7 bases and the J segment 7 bases; nucleotides outside the gene matches: 6. This CDR3 has 12 residues.

V usage is TRBV7-2 and J usage is TRBJ2-3; no clear D gene. Germline lookup yields CDR1 SGHTA and CDR2 FQGNSA. V was pared by 5 bases and J by 4 bases, with 10 bases between. The CDR3 is 13 amino acids. The chain's CDR3 is CASSKGGPDTQYF. The CDR3, as DNA: TGTGCCAGCAGCAAGGGTGGGCCAGATACGCAGTATTTT. Drawing the rest from reference TRBV7-2 and TRBJ2-3, the complete variable domain is GAGVSQSPSNKVTEKGKDVELRCDPISGHTALYWYRQSLGQGLEFLIYFQGNSAPDKSGLPSDRFSAERTGGSVSTLTIQRTQQEDSAVYLCASSKGGPDTQYFGPGTRLTVL.

This sequence joins TRBV20-1 and TRBJ2-5, with TRBD2 matching 9 bases. Germline CDR1 reads DFQATT; CDR2 reads SNEGSKA (reference sequence). This CDR3 is 14 amino acids long. With 1 base clipped from V and 8 bases from J, the junction kept 8 bases outside the gene matches. CDR3 loop: CSARGSAGGRTQYF. The CDR3 nucleotides read TGCAGTGCTAGAGGATCCGCGGGAGGGAGAACCCAGTACTTC.

This clonotype was detected a few times. The V call is TRBV12-3 or TRBV12-4, the J call TRBJ1-2; no firm D call. V dropped 5 bases and J dropped 4 bases, with 20 bases sitting between them. CDR3 length equals 16 residues. CDR3 sequence reads: CASSPSKPSNFYGYTF. CDR3 nucleotide sequence: TGTGCCAGCAGTCCAAGCAAGCCAAGTAATTTCTATGGCTACACCTTC.

The chain employs TRBV12-3 or TRBV12-4 and TRBJ2-7, with D unclear. V shed 6 bases and J shed 5 bases, with 11 bases lying between them. The CDR3 has 12 residues. The CDR3 here is CASSLSVDEQYF. CDR3 nucleotide sequence: TGTGCCAGCAGCCTTTCGGTAGACGAGCAGTACTTC.

CDR3 DNA sequence: TGTGCCTGGAGCGATGCAGCACTTCAGTACTTC. This codes for CAWSDAALQYF. The chain recombines TRBV30 with TRBJ2-4; D uncertain. Trimming stripped 3 bases from V and 11 bases from J, with 11 bases between. The CDR3 is made up of 11 amino acids. Germline V gene data show CDR1 as GTSNPN and CDR2 as SVGIG (reference sequence).

This clonotype appeared many times. This chain connects TRBV12-3 or TRBV12-4 to TRBJ1-6; maybe TRBD1 (6 bases). The CDR3 totals 13 residues. V was cut by 10 bases and J by 8 bases, with 15 bases left in between. The CDR3 reads CATSERGDSPLHF. The CDR3, as DNA: TGTGCCACCTCGGAGAGGGGGGATTCACCCCTCCACTTT.

This chain uses TRBV20-1 with TRBJ2-7; the D gene is possibly TRBD1 (6 bases). The CDR3 sequence is 13 residues long. V was cut by 5 bases and J by 0 bases, with 11 bases left in between. CDR1 is DFQATT, CDR2 SNEGSKA, per germline (reference sequence). CDR3: CSAHTGFSYEQYF. The CDR3 coding sequence is TGCAGTGCTCATACAGGGTTCTCCTACGAGCAGTACTTC.

The chain has TRBV18 and TRBJ2-1; either TRBD1 or TRBD2 may fit D (5 bases each). The CDR3 is 13 amino acids. CDR1 KGHSH and CDR2 LQKENI come from the germline V gene. Deletions cut 2 bases from V and 7 bases from J, with 9 bases between. CDR3 coding DNA: TGTGCCAGCTCACCAATGGGGGTGAATGAGCAGTTCTTC. This sequence encodes CASSPMGVNEQFF.